The 27 T cell receptor beta chains below come from one sample, sequenced in a study of neurological immune-mediated disorders. A single record per CDR3 protein comes from TCRdb applying MiXCR to the 5' RACE reads. This table holds some 15,000 distinct CDR3 sequences, roughly 3% found once. Sequencing was performed on CD8+ T cells from blood. Source of these receptors: a middle-aged woman in good health.

This clonotype was recorded many times. The chain recombines TRBV27 with TRBJ2-7; 8 nucleotides align to TRBD1. Trimming took 2 bases from V and 5 from J; bases not matched to a gene: 2. The CDR3 is 13 amino acids. The V gene's germline CDR1 is MNHEY and CDR2 SMNVEV (reference sequence). The CDR3: CASSLRQGNEQYF. As DNA, the CDR3 is TGTGCCAGCAGTTTAAGACAGGGGAACGAGCAGTACTTC.

There are many counts of this clonotype. The rearrangement links TRBV6-2 or TRBV6-3 to TRBJ2-7, with 7 positions matching TRBD2. This CDR3 comprises 17 residues. Germline V gene lookup returns CDR1 MNHEY and CDR2 SVGEGT. Trimming at V came to 2 bases and at J to 1 base, leaving 11 bases not matched to a gene. The CDR3: CASSYDPAGIPSYEQYF. In DNA form, the CDR3 reads TGTGCCAGCAGTTACGACCCAGCGGGGATCCCTTCCTACGAGCAGTACTTC.

This clonotype was found many times. The chain carries TRBV7-9 and TRBJ1-3; 10 bases are a match to TRBD1. The CDR3 covers 14 residues. Germline lookup yields CDR1 SEHNR and CDR2 FQNEAQ (reference sequence). After removal of 6 bases from V and 4 bases from J, the junction contained 3 bases not matched to a gene. CDR3 bases: TGTGCCAGCAGACGGACAGGGGGAGGAAACACCATATATTTT. Residues: CASRRTGGGNTIYF.

This clonotype was seen at least ten times. DNA for the CDR3: TGCGCCAGCAGCCCGTACGCTGGAGCATACAATGAGCAGTTCTTC. This codes for CASSPYAGAYNEQFF. The chain uses TRBV5-1 and TRBJ2-1; D is ambiguous. Per germline, CDR1 SGHRS and CDR2 YFSETQ. The CDR3 length is 15 residues. The germline V and J ends were trimmed by 4 bases and 4 bases, with 15 bases remaining between them.

In its sample, this clonotype was seen many times. The chain carries TRBV27 and TRBJ1-1, with 9 positions matching TRBD1. The V and J ends lost 5 bases and 3 bases, in that order; junction bases with no gene match: 7. This CDR3 is 15 amino acids long. Germline V lookup: CDR1 MNHEY, CDR2 SMNVEV (reference sequence). The CDR3 protein is CASSPGTGQDTEAFF. In DNA form, the CDR3 reads TGTGCCAGCAGTCCCGGGACAGGGCAGGACACTGAAGCTTTCTTT.

This clonotype was recorded once. V is TRBV28 and J is TRBJ2-7; D call uncertain. Germline CDR1 MDHEN, CDR2 SYDVKM. The CDR3 totals 15 residues. Trimming stripped 1 base from V and 3 bases from J, with 13 bases between. CDR3 residues: CASSLSPGWGYEQYF. CDR3 nucleotide sequence: TGTGCCAGCAGTTTATCCCCGGGTTGGGGCTACGAGCAGTACTTC.

This chain uses TRBV18 with TRBJ2-1, with D perhaps TRBD1 (5 bases). The CDR3 is made up of 15 amino acids. Germline V gene lookup returns CDR1 KGHSH and CDR2 LQKENI. V was cut by 3 bases and J by 0 bases, with 9 bases left in between. CDR3 amino acids: CASSPDKLSYNEQFF. The CDR3 DNA reads TGTGCCAGCTCACCGGACAAGCTCTCCTACAATGAGCAGTTCTTC.

This chain joins TRBV18 and TRBJ2-7, with unresolved D. CDR1 is KGHSH and CDR2 is LQKENI in the germline V gene. CDR3 length: 14 residues. The V gene lost 6 bases and the J gene lost 0 bases, with 12 bases spanning the gap. CDR3 nucleotides: TGTGCCAGCTCCCCCCCTTCCGGCTCCTACGAGCAGTACTTC. The encoded protein is CASSPPSGSYEQYF.

This clonotype was seen repeatedly, ten times or more. The CDR3 protein is CASSSTGVRGDTQYF. CDR3 coding DNA: TGTGCCAGCAGTTCCACAGGGGTGAGGGGAGATACGCAGTATTTT. The chain is built from TRBV12-3 or TRBV12-4 and TRBJ2-3; 7 bases are a match to TRBD1. The CDR3 is made up of 15 amino acids. V shed 4 bases and J 5 bases; nucleotides not matched to a gene: 9.

This clonotype was observed many times. V gene TRBV5-1 combines with J gene TRBJ1-3, with no clear D. This CDR3 spans 14 amino acids. V lost 0 bases and J 2 bases, leaving 6 bases between the germline ends. The V gene's germline CDR1 is SGHRS and CDR2 YFSETQ. The CDR3 nucleotides are TGCGCCAGCAGCTTGGACCACCCTGGAAACACCATATATTTT. This encodes CASSLDHPGNTIYF.

The chain recombines TRBV7-9 with TRBJ1-2; 7 bases line up with TRBD1. V trimming: 5 bases; J trimming: 1 base; junction bases outside the gene matches: 19. The CDR3 is 19 amino acids. Germline V gene lookup returns CDR1 SEHNR and CDR2 FQNEAQ (reference sequence). The CDR3 DNA follows: TGTGCCAGCAGCAACCCCGGAGGGGGCCCCTCTCCATTTAACTATGGCTACACCTTC. Amino acids: CASSNPGGGPSPFNYGYTF. Looking up the rest from reference TRBV7-9 and TRBJ1-2 gives the full variable domain: DTGVSQNPRHKITKRGQNVTFRCDPISEHNRLYWYRQTLGQGPEFLTYFQNEAQLEKSRLLSDRFSAERPKGSFSTLEIQRTEQGDSAMYLCASSNPGGGPSPFNYGYTFGSGTRLTVV.

This rearrangement joins TRBV6-5 to TRBJ2-3; TRBD2 aligns across 7 bases. Trimming took 1 base from V and 4 from J; bases not matched to a gene: 2. Germline CDR1 is MNHEY and CDR2 is SVGAGI. The CDR3 contains 14 residues. This CDR3 is CASSYCLAADTQYF. The CDR3 region has the DNA TGTGCCAGCAGTTACTGCCTAGCGGCAGATACGCAGTATTTT.

Many counts were recorded for this clonotype. The V gene is TRBV20-1, the J gene TRBJ2-1, with D possibly TRBD2 on 5 matching bases. The CDR3 sequence is 14 residues long. Per germline, CDR1 DFQATT and CDR2 SNEGSKA (reference sequence). Trimming cost V 0 bases and J 7 bases, with 13 bases left between them. The CDR3 DNA sequence: TGCAGTGCTAGAGATTTGCTAGCTCCGAATGAGCAGTTCTTC. Translated, it gives CSARDLLAPNEQFF.

This clonotype came up many times. V gene TRBV28 combines with J gene TRBJ2-1; D uncertain. V was trimmed by 6 bases and J by 5 bases, leaving 17 bases between them. CDR1 MDHEN and CDR2 SYDVKM come from the germline V gene. This CDR3 has 15 amino acids. CDR3 DNA sequence: TGTGCCAGCAGCATGGGTGGCAGGTCTAACAATGAGCAGTTCTTC. Protein: CASSMGGRSNNEQFF.

This clonotype was counted ten times or more. The CDR3 sequence: CASSLGLVRENEQFF. CDR3 nucleotide sequence: TGCGCCAGCAGCTTGGGTCTAGTCCGCGAGAATGAGCAGTTCTTC. The J gene is TRBJ2-1, the V gene TRBV5-1; no clear D gene. Trimming stripped 0 bases from V and 7 bases from J, with 14 bases between. Germline CDR1 SGHRS, CDR2 YFSETQ. The CDR3 is 15 amino acids. Variable domain in full (rest from reference TRBV5-1 and TRBJ2-1): KAGVTQTPRYLIKTRGQQVTLSCSPISGHRSVSWYQQTPGQGLQFLFEYFSETQRNKGNFPGRFSGRQFSNSRSEMNVSTLELGDSALYLCASSLGLVRENEQFFGPGTRLTVL.

This clonotype was detected a few times. The chain is built from TRBV4-3 and TRBJ2-7; no clear D. The V end was cut by 3 bases, the J end by 3 bases, with 18 bases between. The CDR3 totals 16 residues. Germline V gives CDR1 LGHNA, CDR2 YSLEER. The CDR3 DNA is TGCGCCAGCAGCCAGGATGCCCTGGGGTCCTTCTACGAGCAGTACTTC. Translating gives CASSQDALGSFYEQYF.

This clonotype turned up a few times. The chain links TRBV13 to TRBJ2-3, with TRBD2 identical over 11 bases. V gave up 3 bases and J gave up 5 bases; unmatched junction bases: 1. In germline, CDR1 is PRHDT, CDR2 FYEKMQ (reference sequence). This CDR3 is 14 amino acids long. The CDR3 DNA sequence: TGTGCCAGCAGCTTTCTAGCGGGAGGAGATACGCAGTATTTT. It encodes CASSFLAGGDTQYF. The full variable domain, rest sourced from reference TRBV13 and TRBJ2-3, is AAGVIQSPRHLIKEKRETATLKCYPIPRHDTVYWYQQGPGQDPQFLISFYEKMQSDKGSIPDRFSAQQFSDYHSELNMSSLELGDSALYFCASSFLAGGDTQYFGPGTRLTVL.

This clonotype was picked up many times. The genes are TRBV29-1 and TRBJ2-7; D not certain. Trimming removed 5 bases from V and 3 bases from J, with 14 bases in between. This CDR3 spans 13 amino acids. Germline V gene lookup returns CDR1 SQVTM and CDR2 ANQGSEA. CDR3 loop: CSVSGTVNYEQYF. CDR3 DNA: TGCAGCGTTTCCGGCACTGTCAACTACGAGCAGTACTTC.

This clonotype came up many times. V and J are TRBV20-1 and TRBJ2-7; 9 bases agree with TRBD2. This CDR3 is built from 14 residues. Looked up from germline, CDR1 is DFQATT and CDR2 is SNEGSKA (reference sequence). The trim removed 0 bases at V and 3 bases at J, leaving 3 bases unmatched. This chain's CDR3 is CSARDLAGSYEQYF. The CDR3 DNA reads as TGCAGTGCTAGAGACCTAGCGGGAAGCTACGAGCAGTACTTC.

This clonotype was detected many times. The chain is built from TRBV29-1 and TRBJ2-1; 7 bases are shared with TRBD2. V lost 7 bases to trimming and J lost 5 bases; unmatched junction nucleotides: 5. The germline CDR1 and CDR2 sequences are SQVTM and ANQGSEA. The CDR3 length is 12 residues. The CDR3 loop reads CSARGGNNEQFF. The CDR3 DNA follows: TGCAGCGCCCGGGGAGGGAACAATGAGCAGTTCTTC.

This clonotype was counted between two and nine times. Since a much larger clone is just one base distant, this may be a read error. V is TRBV27 and J is TRBJ2-1, with unresolved D. The CDR3 sequence is 15 residues long. Germline CDR1 is MNHEY and CDR2 is SMNVEV (reference sequence). In nucleotides, the CDR3 is TGTGCCAGCAGTTTCACTTCCCCCTCCTACAGTGAGCAGTTCTTC. Translated: CASSFTSPSYSEQFF.

This clonotype was recorded many times. The chain recombines TRBV7-9 with TRBJ2-1, with unresolved D. The CDR3 is 11 amino acids. Germline loops: CDR1 SEHNR, CDR2 FQNEAQ (reference sequence). V was cut by 3 bases and J by 7 bases, with 4 bases left in between. CDR3 bases: TGTGCCAGCAGCTTCGAAAATGAGCAGTTCTTC. Amino acids: CASSFENEQFF.

This clonotype has ten or more counts. V and J are TRBV5-1 and TRBJ2-5, with TRBD2 matching 11 bases. Germline CDR1 SGHRS, CDR2 YFSETQ. CDR3 size: 15 residues. J lost 2 bases, V lost 4 bases, and 4 bases had no gene match. The CDR3 protein is CASSRGLAAQETQYF. CDR3 DNA sequence: TGCGCCAGCAGCCGGGGACTAGCGGCACAAGAGACCCAGTACTTC.

This clonotype showed up many times. V usage is TRBV27 and J usage is TRBJ2-1; D unclear. CDR1 MNHEY and CDR2 SMNVEV come from the germline V gene (reference sequence). This CDR3 contains 12 residues. Between the trimmed V and J ends, which lost 5 bases and 7 bases, there was a span of 9 bases. DNA of the CDR3: TGTGCCAGCAGTGGGTATGGTAATGAGCAGTTCTTC. This translates into CASSGYGNEQFF.

This clonotype occurred many times. V is TRBV5-1 and J is TRBJ2-7; 8 bases line up with TRBD1. Germline assignment: CDR1 SGHRS and CDR2 YFSETQ. Trimming cost V 0 bases and J 2 bases; bases outside gene matches: 4. The CDR3 covers 15 residues. Written as DNA, the CDR3 is TGCGCCAGCAGCTTGGGAGCAGGGGGCACCTACGAGCAGTACTTC. Translation: CASSLGAGGTYEQYF.

Ten or more counts support this clonotype. The V gene is TRBV15, the J gene TRBJ2-1, with unresolved D. This CDR3 contains 15 residues. Trimming took 4 bases from V and 0 from J, leaving 10 bases between them. Germline V CDR1 and CDR2: LNHNV, YYDKDF (reference sequence). The CDR3 sequence is CATSTQTNSYNEQFF. CDR3 in DNA: TGTGCCACCAGCACACAGACCAACTCCTACAATGAGCAGTTCTTC.

This clonotype was counted many times. The chain has TRBV12-3 or TRBV12-4 and TRBJ2-5; TRBD1 matches at 7 bases. The CDR3 sequence is 14 residues long. After removal of 3 bases from V and 3 bases from J, the junction contained 4 bases not matched to a gene. DNA of the CDR3: TGTGCCAGCAGTTTGAACAGGGGTGAAGAGACCCAGTACTTC. As protein: CASSLNRGEETQYF.